Sequencing of this T cell receptor (beta chain) was carried out in a study of CD8 T cells in ankylosing spondylitis. Quantitative 5'-RACE with molecular barcodes generated TCR beta libraries. TCRdb re-derived calls from the 5' RACE reads in MiXCR, one entry per CDR3 protein. The repertoire includes nearly 250,000 distinct CDR3 sequences, approximately 30% of them detected once, and roughly 4.2% sits in the top ten. The CDR3 consists of 13 residues. Losses at the gene ends were 1 base for V and 10 bases for J; bases not matched to a gene: 6. Germline assignment: CDR1 DFQATT and CDR2 SNEGSKA (reference sequence). About this clonotype: Its target is not known.

General study points: Relatively rare in peripheral blood, disease-linked clones were also CD8+. Ankylosing spondylitis blood appeared to carry a characteristic TCR beta motif of roughly eight highly homologous variants. Significantly higher representation of disease-linked clones was reported for matched ankylosing spondylitis synovial fluid.

This sequence originates from a male donor with ankylosing spondylitis or in good health (not recorded which). Material: blood, either unsorted or a sorted T cell fraction (not recorded which). This rearrangement joins TRBV20-1 to TRBJ2-1; 8 bases align to TRBD2. CDR3 nucleotides: TGCAGTGCTAGAGCCATAGCGGGGTGGGAGCAGTTCTTC. This encodes CSARAIAGWEQFF.